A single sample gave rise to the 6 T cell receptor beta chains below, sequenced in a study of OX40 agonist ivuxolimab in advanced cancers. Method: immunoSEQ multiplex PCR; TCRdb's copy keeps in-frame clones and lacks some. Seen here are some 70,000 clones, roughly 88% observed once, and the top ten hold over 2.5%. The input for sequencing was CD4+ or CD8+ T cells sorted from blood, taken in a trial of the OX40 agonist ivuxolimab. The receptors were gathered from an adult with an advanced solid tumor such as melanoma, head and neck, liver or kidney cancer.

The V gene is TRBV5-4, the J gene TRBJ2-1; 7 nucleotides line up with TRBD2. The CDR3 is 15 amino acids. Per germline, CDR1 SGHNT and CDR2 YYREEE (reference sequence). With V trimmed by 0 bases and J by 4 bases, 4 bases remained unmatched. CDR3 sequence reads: CASSLGLADYNEQFF. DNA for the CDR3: TGTGCCAGCAGCTTGGGGCTAGCGGATTACAATGAGCAGTTCTTC. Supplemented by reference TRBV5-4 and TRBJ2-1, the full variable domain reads ETGVTQSPTHLIKTRGQQVTLRCSSQSGHNTVSWYQQALGQGPQFIFQYYREEENGRGNFPPRFSGLQFPNYSSELNVNALELDDSALYLCASSLGLADYNEQFFGPGTRLTVL.

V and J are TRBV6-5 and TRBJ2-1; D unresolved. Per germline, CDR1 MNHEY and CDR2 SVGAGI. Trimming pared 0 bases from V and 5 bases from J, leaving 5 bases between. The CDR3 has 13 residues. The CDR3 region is CASSYSKDNEQFF. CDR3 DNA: TGTGCCAGCAGTTACTCTAAAGACAATGAGCAGTTCTTC.

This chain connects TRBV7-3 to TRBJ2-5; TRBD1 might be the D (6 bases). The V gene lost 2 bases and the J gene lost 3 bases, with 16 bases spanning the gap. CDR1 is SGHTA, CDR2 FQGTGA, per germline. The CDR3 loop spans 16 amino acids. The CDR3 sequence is CASSLGPPGAEETQYF. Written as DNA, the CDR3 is TGTGCCAGCAGCTTAGGTCCCCCAGGGGCCGAAGAGACCCAGTACTTC. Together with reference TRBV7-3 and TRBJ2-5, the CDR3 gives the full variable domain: GAGVSQTPSNKVTEKGKYVELRCDPISGHTALYWYRQSLGQGPEFLIYFQGTGAADDSGLPNDRFFAVRPEGSVSTLKIQRTERGDSAVYLCASSLGPPGAEETQYFGPGTRLLVL.

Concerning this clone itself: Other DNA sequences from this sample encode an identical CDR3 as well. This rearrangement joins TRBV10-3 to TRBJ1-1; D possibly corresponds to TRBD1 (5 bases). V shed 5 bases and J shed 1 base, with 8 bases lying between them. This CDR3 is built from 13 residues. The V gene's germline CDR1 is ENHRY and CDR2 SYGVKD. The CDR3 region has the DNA TGTGCCATCAGTAAAGACAGGAACACTGAAGCTTTCTTT. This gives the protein CAISKDRNTEAFF.

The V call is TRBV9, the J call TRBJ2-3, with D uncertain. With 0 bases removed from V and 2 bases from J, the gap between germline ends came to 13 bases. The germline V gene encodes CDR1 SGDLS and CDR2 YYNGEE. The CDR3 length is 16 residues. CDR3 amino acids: CASSVGDKLITDTQYF. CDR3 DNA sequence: TGTGCCAGCAGCGTAGGAGATAAACTTATCACAGATACGCAGTATTTT.

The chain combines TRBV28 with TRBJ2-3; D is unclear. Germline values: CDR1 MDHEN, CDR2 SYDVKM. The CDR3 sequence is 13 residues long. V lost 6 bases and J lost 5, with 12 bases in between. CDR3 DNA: TGTGCCAGCAGGCACGACGTGAAAGATACGCAGTATTTT. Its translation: CASRHDVKDTQYF. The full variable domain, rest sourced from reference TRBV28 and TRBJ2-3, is DVKVTQSSRYLVKRTGEKVFLECVQDMDHENMFWYRQDPGLGLRLIYFSYDVKMKEKGDIPEGYSVSREKKERFSLILESASTNQTSMYLCASRHDVKDTQYFGPGTRLTVL.